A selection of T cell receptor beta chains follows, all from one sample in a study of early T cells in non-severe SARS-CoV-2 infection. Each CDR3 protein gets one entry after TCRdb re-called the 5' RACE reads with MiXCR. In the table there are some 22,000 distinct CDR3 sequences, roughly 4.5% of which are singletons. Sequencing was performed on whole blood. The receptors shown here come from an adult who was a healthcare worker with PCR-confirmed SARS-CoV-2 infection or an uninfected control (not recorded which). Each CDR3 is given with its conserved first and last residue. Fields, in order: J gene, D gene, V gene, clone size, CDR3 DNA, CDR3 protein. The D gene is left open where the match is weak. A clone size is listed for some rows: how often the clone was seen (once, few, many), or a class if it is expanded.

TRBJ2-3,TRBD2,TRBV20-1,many,TGCAGTGCTTCTCAGCGGGGGGACACAGATACGCAGTATTTT,CSASQRGDTDTQYF
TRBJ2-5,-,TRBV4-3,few,TGCGCCAGCAGCCACAACGTTCAAGAGACCCAGTACTTC,CASSHNVQETQYF
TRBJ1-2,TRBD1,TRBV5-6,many,TGTGCCAGCAGCTATGCGGGACAGGGCCACTATGGCTACACCTTC,CASSYAGQGHYGYTF
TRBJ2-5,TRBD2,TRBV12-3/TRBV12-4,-,TGTGCCAGCAGTCAAGGGACTAGCGGGGGGGCCTTTGAGACCCAGTACTTC,CASSQGTSGGAFETQYF
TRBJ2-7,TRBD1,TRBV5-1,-,TGCGCCAGCAGCTCCGGGACAGCCTCCTACGAGCAGTACTTC,CASSSGTASYEQYF
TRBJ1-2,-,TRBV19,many,TGTGCCAGTAGTATAGAGCTACAGGCATCGGGGGGCTACACCTTC,CASSIELQASGGYTF
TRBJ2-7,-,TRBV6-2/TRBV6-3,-,TGTGCCAGCAGATGGGACCCCTCCACCTACGAGCAGTACTTC,CASRWDPSTYEQYF
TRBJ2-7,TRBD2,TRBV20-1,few,TGCAGTGCTAGAGAGCTCCTAGCGGGGGGGACGAAAACCTACGAGCAGTACTTC,CSARELLAGGTKTYEQYF
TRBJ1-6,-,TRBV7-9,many,TGTGCCAGCAGCTTAGTTGACAGTTTCTCACCCCTCCACTTT,CASSLVDSFSPLHF
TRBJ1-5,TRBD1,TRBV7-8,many,TGTGCCAGCAGCTCGACAGGGGGCGGTTGGAGCAATCAGCCCCAGCATTTT,CASSSTGGGWSNQPQHF
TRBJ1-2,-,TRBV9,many,TGTGCCAGCAGCGTCCAAGTACGAGGAGGAGGAGGAGAAGGCTACACCTTC,CASSVQVRGGGGEGYTF
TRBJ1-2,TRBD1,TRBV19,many,TGTGCCAGTAGTCGACAGGGGAATGGCTACACCTTC,CASSRQGNGYTF
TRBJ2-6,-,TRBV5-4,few,TGTGCCAGCAGCTTGGGAAGTGACACTGGGGCCAACGTCCTGACTTTC,CASSLGSDTGANVLTF
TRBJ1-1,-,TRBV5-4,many,TGTGCCAGCAGTCGAAGTCTGGCGAACACTGAAGCTTTCTTT,CASSRSLANTEAFF
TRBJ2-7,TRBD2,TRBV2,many,TGTGCCAGCAGGGCCGGACTAGCGGGGGAGCAGTACTTC,CASRAGLAGEQYF
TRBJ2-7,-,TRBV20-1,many,TGCAGTGCTAGGGGGACTGGTTCCTACGAGCAGTACTTC,CSARGTGSYEQYF
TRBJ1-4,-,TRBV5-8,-,TGTGCCAGCAGCTTGTTACCAGGGGAAAAACTGTTTTTT,CASSLLPGEKLFF
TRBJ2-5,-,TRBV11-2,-,TGTGCCAGCAGCAGGACCGTGGGGATTCAAGAGACCCAGTACTTC,CASSRTVGIQETQYF
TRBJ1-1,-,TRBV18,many,TGTGCCAGCTCATATGCACGGAACATGAACACTGAAGCTTTCTTT,CASSYARNMNTEAFF
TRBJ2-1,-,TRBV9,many,TGTGCCAGCAGCGTGGCCTACCGGAATGATGAGCAGTTCTTC,CASSVAYRNDEQFF
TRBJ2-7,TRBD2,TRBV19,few,TGTGCCAGTAGTTTTTCCGGGGGGACCTACGAGCAGTACTTC,CASSFSGGTYEQYF
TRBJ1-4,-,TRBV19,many,TGTGCCAGTAGCCTGGCAGAAGGGGGAAGTGAAAAACTGTTTTTT,CASSLAEGGSEKLFF
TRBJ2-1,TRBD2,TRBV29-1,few,TGCAGCGCGGCTAGCGGATACAATGAGCAGTTCTTC,CSAASGYNEQFF